This T cell receptor beta chain was identified during a study of blood T cells in healthy people across ages. The CDR3 covers 16 residues. Germline CDR1 and CDR2: SGHDN and FVKESK. V dropped 1 base and J dropped 1; count of bases not matched to a gene: 5. Primed by a sample-barcoded 5' primer and a J-beta primer mix, a second PCR proceeded for about 6 to 11 cycles. Via MiXCR, TCRdb re-called the 5' RACE reads, giving one row per CDR3 protein. The table shows 760,000 or so distinct CDR3 sequences, with 20% to 30% occurring only once. The individuals who served as donors were healthy Caucasians living in Russia, aged roughly 6 to 95. This sample was also put to use in a study of T cells of mothers and their children.

Sequencing used blood. This clonotype was sampled from a boy between 10 and 17 years old in good health. The rearrangement joins TRBV14 to TRBJ1-2; 8 bases are shared with TRBD1. CDR3 residues: CASSQADRAFNYGYTF. The CDR3 DNA reads as TGTGCCAGCAGCCAAGCGGACAGGGCTTTTAACTATGGCTACACCTTC.